This T cell receptor beta chain comes out of a study of T cell changes during pregnancy in multiple sclerosis. The protocol was immunoSEQ multiplex PCR, while the TCRdb copy is restricted to in-frame clones and leaves out a portion. Altogether 39,000 or so clones are present, 92% being singletons, with the ten largest covering 0.37%. The CDR3 covers 14 residues. Germline-derived CDR1 and CDR2 are LNHDA and SQIVND (reference sequence). V lost 7 bases to trimming and J lost 2 bases; unmatched junction nucleotides: 5. The source was CD4+ T cells from peripheral blood mononuclear cells, collected after pregnancy. J is TRBJ1-2 and V is TRBV19; 9 bases agree with TRBD1. This clonotype was sampled from a female donor in good health, enrolled as a control in a pregnancy study. Written as DNA, the CDR3 is TGTGCCAGTATCCTTGGACAGGGGAACTATGGCTACACCTTC. It codes for CASILGQGNYGYTF.